This T cell receptor beta chain was retrieved from a study of CD8+CD57+ T cells in acquired aplastic anemia. The wider study: Each DNA sample taken from sorted CD4+ and CD8+ cells came to 3 to 4 ug on average. Read counts for CD4+ cells (from healthy donors) averaged about 10.8 million. Findings and limits, study-wide: Patients and controls were found to share some 30 CD8+ CDR3 sequences. Significant differences in CD8+ Simpson's diversity were not observed between patients and controls.

V was cut by 0 bases and J by 0 bases, with 8 bases left in between. The CDR3 spans 15 residues. Germline V lookup: CDR1 SGDLS, CDR2 YYNGEE. Using genomic DNA as the template, TCR beta VDJ and CDR3 profiling was carried out. Each CDR3 protein gets one entry after TCRdb re-called the reads with MiXCR. The sample lists about 110,000 distinct CDR3 sequences, around 50% seen once, with approximately 32% in the top ten. Worth noting for this clonotype: The antigen is undetermined.

This receptor was obtained from a human donor in good health, serving as a control. The sample consisted of sorted CD4+, CD8+, or CD8+CD57+ T cells (not recorded which) from PBMCs. The chain carries TRBV9 and TRBJ2-3; D is unresolved. CDR3 bases: TGTGCCAGCAGCGTAGTAGGCAGCAGCACAGATACGCAGTATTTT. This encodes CASSVVGSSTDTQYF.